These T cell receptor beta chains were read from a single sample in a study of T cells after posttransplantation cyclophosphamide. The repertoire was sequenced with immunoSEQ multiplex PCR; TCRdb's copy has only in-frame clones and lacks some. The sample shows about 32,000 clones, roughly 90% of them seen only once. Sequencing was done on a sample of PBMCs. These receptors came from a woman aged 40 to 50 with a blood cancer, CMV-positive, and with a related stem cell donor. The conserved cysteine and the conserved F or W are not part of the CDR3 here.

CDR3aa: ASSEGRVPP
v_gene: TRBV2
j_gene: TRBJ1-2

CDR3aa: ASSFRLAGVTDTQY
v_gene: TRBV11-2
j_gene: TRBJ2-3

CDR3aa: ASSPRTGSYEQY
v_gene: TRBV7-9
j_gene: TRBJ2-7

CDR3aa: ASPKRGDTDTQY
v_gene: TRBV7-9
j_gene: TRBJ2-3

CDR3aa: ASSQVLQVDEQY
v_gene: TRBV4-1
j_gene: TRBJ2-7

CDR3aa: ATSRDGQAYEQY
v_gene: TRBV15
j_gene: TRBJ2-7

CDR3aa: ASSQTGNTEAF
v_gene: TRBV7-2
j_gene: TRBJ1-1

CDR3aa: ASSLQDRNTEAF
v_gene: TRBV4-3
j_gene: TRBJ1-1

CDR3aa: ASSNRDRVRYNEQF
v_gene: TRBV19
j_gene: TRBJ2-1

CDR3aa: ASSYGTGTYNEQF
v_gene: TRBV6-6
j_gene: TRBJ2-1

CDR3aa: ASSYGGGGSTDTQY
v_gene: TRBV11-2
j_gene: TRBJ2-3

CDR3aa: ASSLVQGRYEQY
v_gene: TRBV5-1
j_gene: TRBJ2-7

CDR3aa: ASSPGSNEQF
v_gene: TRBV18
j_gene: TRBJ2-1

CDR3aa: ASRRDYEQY
v_gene: TRBV6-5
j_gene: TRBJ2-7

CDR3aa: ASSTQTGGGWKTQY
v_gene: TRBV7-2
j_gene: TRBJ2-5

CDR3aa: ASSPSAENTEAF
v_gene: TRBV18
j_gene: TRBJ1-1

CDR3aa: ASSQGGAYEQY
v_gene: TRBV4-3
j_gene: TRBJ2-7

CDR3aa: ASSFRTGVENTEAF
v_gene: TRBV5-1
j_gene: TRBJ1-1

CDR3aa: ASSLSGGSVNEKLF
v_gene: TRBV5-1
j_gene: TRBJ1-4

CDR3aa: ASSSRGRETQY
v_gene: TRBV19
j_gene: TRBJ2-5

CDR3aa: ASSSSGGARGETQY
v_gene: TRBV5-1
j_gene: TRBJ2-5

CDR3aa: ASSLEAGSNSPLH
v_gene: TRBV5-1
j_gene: TRBJ1-6

CDR3aa: ASSQDRTTYNEQF
v_gene: TRBV7-3
j_gene: TRBJ2-1

CDR3aa: ASSFGGEYDGYT
v_gene: TRBV27
j_gene: TRBJ1-2

CDR3aa: ASSLPGLSTGELF
v_gene: TRBV4-2
j_gene: TRBJ2-2

CDR3aa: ASSGQGYQETQY
v_gene: TRBV2
j_gene: TRBJ2-5

CDR3aa: ATSGLAGGSSAEQY
v_gene: TRBV10-3
j_gene: TRBJ2-7

CDR3aa: ANSQLFDQPQH
v_gene: TRBV4-1
j_gene: TRBJ1-5

CDR3aa: ASNRGVGQY
v_gene: TRBV2
j_gene: TRBJ2-7

CDR3aa: ASSLGSEHYSNQPQH
v_gene: TRBV7-9
j_gene: TRBJ1-5

CDR3aa: ASSPRGTLTTYEQY
v_gene: TRBV18
j_gene: TRBJ2-7

CDR3aa: ASSQDGGSGNTIY
v_gene: TRBV4-3
j_gene: TRBJ1-3

CDR3aa: ASSTTTGIKTEAF
v_gene: TRBV9
j_gene: TRBJ1-1

CDR3aa: ASSIDRSAGELF
v_gene: TRBV19
j_gene: TRBJ2-2

CDR3aa: ASSFIGSNQPQH
v_gene: TRBV28
j_gene: TRBJ1-5

CDR3aa: ASGLVSGEISTDTQY
v_gene: TRBV12-5
j_gene: TRBJ2-3

CDR3aa: ASSLRTGLPGYT
v_gene: TRBV27
j_gene: TRBJ1-2

CDR3aa: ASRLQGAYEQY
v_gene: TRBV19
j_gene: TRBJ2-7

CDR3aa: ASVSLAGGLGTDTQY
v_gene: TRBV2
j_gene: TRBJ2-3

CDR3aa: ASSPQARGRNGELF
v_gene: TRBV7-2
j_gene: TRBJ2-2

CDR3aa: ASSFPFRQGVPYEQY
v_gene: TRBV7-9
j_gene: TRBJ2-7

CDR3aa: ASTEGGSGNTIY
v_gene: TRBV5-1
j_gene: TRBJ1-3